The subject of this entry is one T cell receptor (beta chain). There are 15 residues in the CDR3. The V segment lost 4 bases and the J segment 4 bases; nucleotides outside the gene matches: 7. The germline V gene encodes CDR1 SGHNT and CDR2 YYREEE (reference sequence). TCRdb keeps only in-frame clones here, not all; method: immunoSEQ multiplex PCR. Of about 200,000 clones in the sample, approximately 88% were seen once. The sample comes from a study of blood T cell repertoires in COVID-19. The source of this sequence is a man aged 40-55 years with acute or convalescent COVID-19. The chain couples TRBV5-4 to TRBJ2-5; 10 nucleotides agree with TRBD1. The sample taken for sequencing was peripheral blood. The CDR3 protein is CASSPPGQGSETQYF. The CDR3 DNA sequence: TGTGCCAGCAGCCCACCGGGACAGGGGTCAGAGACCCAGTACTTC. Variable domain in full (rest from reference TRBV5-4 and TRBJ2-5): ETGVTQSPTHLIKTRGQQVTLRCSSQSGHNTVSWYQQALGQGPQFIFQYYREEENGRGNFPPRFSGLQFPNYSSELNVNALELDDSALYLCASSPPGQGSETQYFGPGTRLLVL.